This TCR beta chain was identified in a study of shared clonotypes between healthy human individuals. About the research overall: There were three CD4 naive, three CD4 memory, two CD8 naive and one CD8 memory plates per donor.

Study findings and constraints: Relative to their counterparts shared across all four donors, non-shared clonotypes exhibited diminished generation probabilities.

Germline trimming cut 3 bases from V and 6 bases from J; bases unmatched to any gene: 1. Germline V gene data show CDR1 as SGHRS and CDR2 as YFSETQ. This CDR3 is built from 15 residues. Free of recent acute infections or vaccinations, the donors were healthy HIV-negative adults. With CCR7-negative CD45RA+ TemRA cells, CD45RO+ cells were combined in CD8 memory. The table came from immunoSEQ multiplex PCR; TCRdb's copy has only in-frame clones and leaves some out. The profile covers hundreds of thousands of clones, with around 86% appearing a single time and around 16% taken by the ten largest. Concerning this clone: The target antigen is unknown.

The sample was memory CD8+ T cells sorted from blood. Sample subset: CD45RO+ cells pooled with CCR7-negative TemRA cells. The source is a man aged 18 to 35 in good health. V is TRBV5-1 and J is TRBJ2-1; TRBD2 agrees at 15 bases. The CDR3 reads CASSSGLAGGNEQFF. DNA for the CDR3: TGCGCCAGCAGCTCGGGACTAGCGGGAGGCAATGAGCAGTTCTTC.